This T cell receptor beta chain was found in a study of T cell clonality in common variable immunodeficiency. This clone has at least ten counts. Its antigen is not known. The read ends 3 residues early relative to the CDR3; the germline J gene fills the gap. Whole-study results and caveats: T cell subpopulation sequencing would be needed to explain CVID clonality. Fewer deletions and N-nucleotide insertions were reportedly seen in common variable immunodeficiency TCR beta sequences. TCRbeta clonality was increased in CVID versus healthy controls.

Assay used: immunoSEQ multiplex PCR; TCRdb lists only in-frame clones, some missing. Observed in the sample are approximately 52,000 clones, none of them singletons. Blood samples were heparinized, about 4.5 to 9 ml per donor. J was trimmed by 3 bases and V by 4 bases; bases with no gene match: 12. The CDR3 consists of 16 residues. From germline, CDR1 is MNHNS and CDR2 SASEGT. The J gene is TRBJ2-7, the V gene TRBV6-1, with 7 bases identical to TRBD1. This receptor was taken from a person aged 18 to 75 in good health. Material: peripheral blood mononuclear cells. The CDR3 here is CASSGGTPDRSYEQYF. CDR3 bases read: TGTGCCAGCAGTGGAGGGACGCCGGACAGGAGCTACGAG.